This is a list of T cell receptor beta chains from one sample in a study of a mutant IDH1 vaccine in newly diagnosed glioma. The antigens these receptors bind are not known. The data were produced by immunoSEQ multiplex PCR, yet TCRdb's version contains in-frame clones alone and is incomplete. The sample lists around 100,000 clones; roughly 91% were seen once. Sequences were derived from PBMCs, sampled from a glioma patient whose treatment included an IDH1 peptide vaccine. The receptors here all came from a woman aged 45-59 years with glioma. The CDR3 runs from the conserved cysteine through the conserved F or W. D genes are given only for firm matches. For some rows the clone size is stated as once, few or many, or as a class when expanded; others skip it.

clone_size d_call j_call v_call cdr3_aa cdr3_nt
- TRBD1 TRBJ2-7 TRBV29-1 CSVGDSPSYEQYF TGCAGCGTTGGGGACAGCCCGTCCTACGAGCAGTACTTC
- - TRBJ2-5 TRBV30 CAWSGETQYF TGTGCCTGGAGTGGGGAGACCCAGTACTTC
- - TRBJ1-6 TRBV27 CASSSLLRDKRENSPLHF TGTGCCAGCAGTTCGCTACTTCGGGACAAGCGCGAAAATTCACCCCTCCACTTT
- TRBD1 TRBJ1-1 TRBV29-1 CSVADRGTEAFF TGCAGCGTAGCGGACAGGGGGACTGAAGCTTTCTTT
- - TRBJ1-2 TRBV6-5 CASGLGRYGYTF TGTGCCAGTGGATTAGGGCGCTATGGCTACACCTTC
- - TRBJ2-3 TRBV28 CASSPTTHTQYF TGTGCCAGCAGCCCGACTACTCATACGCAGTATTTT
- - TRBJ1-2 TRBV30 CACRRGGYTF TGTGCCTGCCGCCGGGGGGGCTACACCTTC
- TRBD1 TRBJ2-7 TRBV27 CASRPGQGAYEQYF TGTGCCAGCAGACCGGGACAGGGGGCCTACGAGCAGTACTTC
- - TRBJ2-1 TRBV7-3 CASSLRPPGRGYNEQFF TGTGCCAGCAGCTTAAGGCCCCCAGGGAGGGGGTACAATGAGCAGTTCTTC
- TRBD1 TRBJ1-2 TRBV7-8 CASSTPRQGAAYGYTF TGTGCCAGCAGCACACCACGACAGGGGGCCGCCTATGGCTACACCTTC
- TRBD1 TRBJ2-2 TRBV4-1 CASSLGTGGFATGELFF TGCGCCAGCAGCCTAGGGACAGGGGGCTTCGCCACCGGGGAGCTGTTTTTT
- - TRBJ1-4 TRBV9 CASSVSGTTNEKLFF TGTGCCAGCAGCGTATCAGGGACAACTAATGAAAAACTGTTTTTT
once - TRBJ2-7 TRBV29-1 CSVGREGYEQYF TGCAGCGTTGGGAGGGAAGGCTACGAGCAGTACTTC
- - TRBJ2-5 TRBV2 CASNSRDGETQYF TGTGCCAGCAACTCGCGGGACGGGGAGACCCAGTACTTC
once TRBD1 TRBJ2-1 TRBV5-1 CASSPDRGDNEQFF TGCGCCAGCAGCCCGGACAGGGGGGACAATGAGCAGTTCTTC
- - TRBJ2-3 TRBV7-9 CASSLSGRGFGGTDTQYF TGTGCCAGCAGCCTTAGCGGTCGGGGGTTTGGGGGCACAGATACGCAGTATTTT
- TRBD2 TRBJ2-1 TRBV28 CASSLWSGREHDNEQFF TGTGCCAGCAGTTTATGGTCCGGGCGGGAGCACGACAATGAGCAGTTCTTC
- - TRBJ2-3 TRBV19 CASSRDGSTDTQYF TGTGCCAGTAGCCGGGACGGTAGCACAGATACGCAGTATTTT
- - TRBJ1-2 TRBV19 CASSISANNYGYTF TGTGCCAGTAGTATATCAGCCAATAACTATGGCTACACCTTC
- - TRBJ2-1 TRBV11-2 CASSLGHRYNEQFF TGTGCCAGCAGCTTAGGACACAGATACAATGAGCAGTTCTTC
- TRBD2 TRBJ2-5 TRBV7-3 CASSLLGGEQETQYF TGTGCCAGCAGCCTACTGGGAGGGGAACAAGAGACCCAGTACTTC
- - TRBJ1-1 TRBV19 CASTRGPVRNTEAFF TGTGCCAGTACCCGGGGACCCGTCCGGAACACTGAAGCTTTCTTT
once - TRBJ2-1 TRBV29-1 CSVGGYEQFF TGCAGCGTTGGTGGGTATGAGCAGTTCTTC
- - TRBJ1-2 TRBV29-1 CSVPGYTF TGCAGCGTTCCCGGCTACACCTTC
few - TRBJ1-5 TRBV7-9 CASSLGENQPQHF TGTGCCAGCAGCTTAGGCGAGAATCAGCCCCAGCATTTT
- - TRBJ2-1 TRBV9 CASSVRGRDSYNEQFF TGTGCCAGCAGCGTGAGGGGGCGGGACTCGTACAATGAGCAGTTCTTC
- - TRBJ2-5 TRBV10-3 CAISDGQQETQYF TGTGCCATCAGTGATGGTCAACAAGAGACCCAGTACTTC
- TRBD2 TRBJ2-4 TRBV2 CASSVGLAGGDIQYF TGTGCCAGCAGTGTGGGACTAGCGGGAGGGGACATTCAGTACTTC
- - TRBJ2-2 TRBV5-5 CASSLAWAGELFF TGTGCCAGCAGCTTGGCCTGGGCTGGGGAGCTGTTTTTT
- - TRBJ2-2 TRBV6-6 CASSAQGTGELFF TGTGCCAGCAGTGCACAGGGCACCGGGGAGCTGTTTTTT
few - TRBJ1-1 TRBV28 CASSLGLNTEAFF TGTGCCAGCAGTTTAGGTTTGAACACTGAAGCTTTCTTT
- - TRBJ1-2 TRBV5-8 CASSPGGQGHYGYTF TGTGCCAGCAGCCCCGGAGGGCAGGGACACTATGGCTACACCTTC
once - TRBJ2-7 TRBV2 CASSRYEQYF TGTGCCAGCAGTCGGTACGAGCAGTACTTC
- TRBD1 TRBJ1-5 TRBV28 CASSQEQGGLQPQHF TGTGCCAGCAGTCAAGAACAGGGGGGCCTCCAGCCCCAGCATTTT
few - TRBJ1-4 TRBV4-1 CASSQDGPGKLFF TGCGCCAGCAGCCAAGACGGCCCCGGAAAACTGTTTTTT
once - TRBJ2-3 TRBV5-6 CASSIGRARTDTQYF TGTGCCAGCAGCATCGGACGGGCCCGCACAGATACGCAGTATTTT
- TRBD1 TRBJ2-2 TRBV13 CASGRQGKGTGELFF TGTGCCAGCGGAAGACAGGGAAAGGGAACCGGGGAGCTGTTTTTT
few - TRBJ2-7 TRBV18 CASSAQGNEQYF TGTGCCAGCTCAGCCCAGGGAAACGAGCAGTACTTC
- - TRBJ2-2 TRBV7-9 CASSLGPGEVTGELFF TGTGCCAGCAGCTTAGGACCGGGGGAAGTGACCGGGGAGCTGTTTTTT
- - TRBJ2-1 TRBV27 CASSLRLADEQFF TGTGCCAGCAGTCTCCGGCTAGCCGATGAGCAGTTCTTC
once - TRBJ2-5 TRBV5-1 CASSPELGSETQYF TGCGCCAGCAGCCCGGAACTGGGATCGGAGACCCAGTACTTC
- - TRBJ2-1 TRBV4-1 CASSQAVQDYNEQFF TGCGCCAGCAGCCAAGCGGTACAGGATTACAATGAGCAGTTCTTC
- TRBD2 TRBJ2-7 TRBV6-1 CASSEGGTSGYEQYF TGTGCCAGCAGTGAAGGTGGGACTAGCGGCTACGAGCAGTACTTC
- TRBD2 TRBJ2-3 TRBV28 CASSSTSGRAADTQYF TGTGCCAGCAGTTCGACTAGCGGGAGGGCAGCAGATACGCAGTATTTT
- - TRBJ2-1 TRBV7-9 CASSPEEGVYEQFF TGTGCCAGCAGCCCTGAGGAGGGGGTCTATGAGCAGTTCTTC
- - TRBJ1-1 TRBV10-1 CASKEVIDYTEAFF TGCGCCAGCAAGGAGGTCATTGATTACACTGAAGCTTTCTTT
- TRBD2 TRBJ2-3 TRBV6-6 CASSTGSSGSIGTQYF TGTGCCAGCAGTACGGGAAGTAGCGGGAGTATAGGTACGCAGTATTTT
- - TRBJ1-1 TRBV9 CASSTLPNTEAFF TGTGCCAGCAGCACACTCCCGAACACTGAAGCTTTCTTT